The T cell receptor (beta chain) under discussion was sequenced for a study of OX40 agonist ivuxolimab in advanced cancers. Turning to the study itself: Partial responses occurred in three patients (one hepatocellular carcinoma, two cutaneous melanoma).

Method: immunoSEQ multiplex PCR; TCRdb's copy keeps in-frame clones and lacks some. Found here are 15,000 to 25,000 clones, around 80% of them singletons; the top ten hold 40% to 65%. Study observations and caveats: Partial responders dosed at 0.1-3.0 mg/kg displayed clonal expansion ranking among the lowest.

Concerning this clone: As yet, its antigen is unknown.

CDR1 is SGHTA, CDR2 FQGNSA, per germline. V dropped 3 bases and J dropped 4 bases, with 10 bases sitting between them. The CDR3 has 15 residues. The genes are TRBV7-2 and TRBJ1-6; D is ambiguous. This receptor was taken from an adult with an advanced solid tumor such as melanoma, head and neck, liver or kidney cancer. The material was CD4+ or CD8+ T cells sorted from blood, obtained in a trial of the OX40 agonist ivuxolimab. The CDR3: CASSFGVRYNSPLHF. CDR3 in DNA: TGTGCCAGCAGCTTCGGTGTACGGTATAATTCACCCCTCCACTTT.